The rows below give T cell receptor beta chains drawn from one sample of a study of T cell repertoires in cytomegalovirus infection. TCRdb used MiXCR to reprocess the reads, holding one entry per CDR3 protein. The sample records under 200,000 distinct CDR3 sequences, 17% being singletons. Sequences were obtained from CD8+ T cells from PBMCs. The receptors shown here come from a human donor in good health (CMV status not recorded). Some clones in this sample may be carry-over from other donors' samples. CDR3s include the opening cysteine and the closing phenylalanine or tryptophan. The D gene is left open where the match is weak. Clone size is given for some rows only: seen once, a few or many times, or a class if the clone is expanded.

v_call: TRBV12-3/TRBV12-4; clone_size: few; d_call: TRBD2; j_call: TRBJ2-2; cdr3_nt: TGTGCCAGCAGTTTCGATCAGCGGGGTAACACCGGGGAGCTGTTTTTT; cdr3_aa: CASSFDQRGNTGELFF
v_call: TRBV5-5; clone_size: few; d_call: TRBD1; j_call: TRBJ2-5; cdr3_nt: TGTGCCAGCAGCCCGGGACAGGGAGGAGTAGAGACCCAGTACTTC; cdr3_aa: CASSPGQGGVETQYF
v_call: TRBV11-2; clone_size: .; d_call: .; j_call: TRBJ2-2; cdr3_nt: TGTGCCAGCACCACTTCGGGAGGGGAGCTGTTTTTT; cdr3_aa: CASTTSGGELFF
v_call: TRBV12-3/TRBV12-4; clone_size: .; d_call: .; j_call: TRBJ2-5; cdr3_nt: TGTGCCAGCAGTTTAACCAGGGGAGGCGAGACCCAGTACTTC; cdr3_aa: CASSLTRGGETQYF
v_call: TRBV6-2/TRBV6-3; clone_size: many; d_call: TRBD2; j_call: TRBJ2-1; cdr3_nt: TGTGCCAGCAGTCCTCTCAACCCGGGACTAGCGGTATACAATGAGCAGTTCTTC; cdr3_aa: CASSPLNPGLAVYNEQFF
v_call: TRBV5-1; clone_size: few; d_call: .; j_call: TRBJ1-1; cdr3_nt: TGCGCCAGCAGTTATGACAGCACTGAAGCTTTCTTT; cdr3_aa: CASSYDSTEAFF
v_call: TRBV7-2; clone_size: few; d_call: TRBD2; j_call: TRBJ2-5; cdr3_nt: TGTGCCAGCAGCTTAGCGAAGCGGGGGGGCAAAGAGACCCAGTACTTC; cdr3_aa: CASSLAKRGGKETQYF
v_call: TRBV7-2; clone_size: few; d_call: .; j_call: TRBJ2-5; cdr3_nt: TGTGCCAGCAGCTTAGTACTAATGGCTGAGACCCAGTACTTC; cdr3_aa: CASSLVLMAETQYF
v_call: TRBV7-9; clone_size: .; d_call: TRBD1; j_call: TRBJ2-6; cdr3_nt: TGTGCCAGCAGCTACCGGGACAGTTTCTCTGGGGCCAACGTCCTGACTTTC; cdr3_aa: CASSYRDSFSGANVLTF
v_call: TRBV29-1; clone_size: medium-sized; d_call: .; j_call: TRBJ2-7; cdr3_nt: TGCAGCGTTGAAGTAAGACCTCCCTACGAGCAGTACTTC; cdr3_aa: CSVEVRPPYEQYF
v_call: TRBV6-6; clone_size: few; d_call: TRBD1; j_call: TRBJ2-5; cdr3_nt: TGTGCCAGCAGTTACGAGGGGCCGGGACAGGGGGAAGAGACCCAGTACTTC; cdr3_aa: CASSYEGPGQGEETQYF
v_call: TRBV27; clone_size: few; d_call: TRBD2; j_call: TRBJ2-1; cdr3_nt: TGTGCCAGCAGTTCCCTCGGGGAGGGTAGCTACAATGAGCAGTTCTTC; cdr3_aa: CASSSLGEGSYNEQFF
v_call: TRBV7-2; clone_size: few; d_call: TRBD1; j_call: TRBJ2-1; cdr3_nt: TGTGCCAGCAGCTCTGACAGGGGTACCTACAATGAGCAGTTCTTC; cdr3_aa: CASSSDRGTYNEQFF
v_call: TRBV5-1; clone_size: .; d_call: .; j_call: TRBJ2-3; cdr3_nt: TGCGCCAGCAATTTAGAGGGCGGCACAGATACGCAGTATTTT; cdr3_aa: CASNLEGGTDTQYF
v_call: TRBV28; clone_size: few; d_call: TRBD1; j_call: TRBJ1-1; cdr3_nt: TGTGCCAGCAGGAAACAGGGGGTGAACACTGAAGCTTTCTTT; cdr3_aa: CASRKQGVNTEAFF
v_call: TRBV28; clone_size: few; d_call: TRBD1; j_call: TRBJ2-7; cdr3_nt: TGTGCCAGCAGTTTATGGGGTGGCGGGACAGGTCCCTACGAGCAGTACTTC; cdr3_aa: CASSLWGGGTGPYEQYF
v_call: TRBV19; clone_size: .; d_call: .; j_call: TRBJ2-6; cdr3_nt: TGTGCCAGTACCCCGGGACAGACTAGCTCTGGGGCCAACGTCCTGACTTTC; cdr3_aa: CASTPGQTSSGANVLTF
v_call: TRBV6-2/TRBV6-3; clone_size: .; d_call: .; j_call: TRBJ2-7; cdr3_nt: TGTGCCAGCGGCCCGGACGAGCAGTACTTC; cdr3_aa: CASGPDEQYF
v_call: TRBV20-1; clone_size: .; d_call: .; j_call: TRBJ2-3; cdr3_nt: TGCAGTGTCACTAGGCGGGGAACCACAGATACGCAGTATTTT; cdr3_aa: CSVTRRGTTDTQYF
v_call: TRBV7-8; clone_size: few; d_call: TRBD2; j_call: TRBJ2-1; cdr3_nt: TGTGCCAGCAGCTTAGTAGCGGGGGAATCCTACAATGAGCAGTTCTTC; cdr3_aa: CASSLVAGESYNEQFF
v_call: TRBV7-8; clone_size: few; d_call: TRBD2; j_call: TRBJ2-7; cdr3_nt: TGTGCCAGCAGCTTAGGGACTAGCGGGGCCACCTACGAGCAGTACTTC; cdr3_aa: CASSLGTSGATYEQYF
v_call: TRBV7-2; clone_size: few; d_call: TRBD2; j_call: TRBJ2-7; cdr3_nt: TGTGCCAGCAGACCGCCAGGATATAGGGCTAGCGGCCACGAGCAGTACTTC; cdr3_aa: CASRPPGYRASGHEQYF
v_call: TRBV7-9; clone_size: .; d_call: TRBD2; j_call: TRBJ2-1; cdr3_nt: TGTGCCAGCAGCCCGGGACTAGCGGGGGTATATGAGCAGTTCTTC; cdr3_aa: CASSPGLAGVYEQFF
v_call: TRBV7-2; clone_size: .; d_call: TRBD2; j_call: TRBJ2-3; cdr3_nt: TGTGCCAGCAGCCCCGAAGCCGGGAGGGCCTGGTATACGCAGTATTTT; cdr3_aa: CASSPEAGRAWYTQYF
v_call: TRBV7-9; clone_size: .; d_call: .; j_call: TRBJ1-2; cdr3_nt: TGTGCCAGCAGCCAAGCTAATAGGCTGGACAGAGATGGCTACACCTTC; cdr3_aa: CASSQANRLDRDGYTF
v_call: TRBV4-1; clone_size: .; d_call: .; j_call: TRBJ1-6; cdr3_nt: TGCGCCAGCAGCCAAATTGGCTCACCCCTCCACTTT; cdr3_aa: CASSQIGSPLHF
v_call: TRBV6-1; clone_size: .; d_call: TRBD1; j_call: TRBJ2-5; cdr3_nt: TGTGCCAGAGGGGACAGGTTCTTAGAGACCCAGTACTTC; cdr3_aa: CARGDRFLETQYF
v_call: TRBV7-3; clone_size: few; d_call: TRBD1; j_call: TRBJ2-1; cdr3_nt: TGTGCCAGCAGCTTGGGGGACAGCACCTACAATGAGCAGTTCTTC; cdr3_aa: CASSLGDSTYNEQFF
v_call: TRBV2; clone_size: .; d_call: .; j_call: TRBJ2-1; cdr3_nt: TGTGCCAGCATTACCACTAGCACCAATGAGCAGTTCTTC; cdr3_aa: CASITTSTNEQFF
v_call: TRBV7-9; clone_size: .; d_call: .; j_call: TRBJ2-1; cdr3_nt: TGTGCCAGCAGCCGAGAGAGGGGGTACTACAATGAGCAGTTCTTC; cdr3_aa: CASSRERGYYNEQFF
v_call: TRBV6-5; clone_size: .; d_call: TRBD1; j_call: TRBJ2-7; cdr3_nt: TGTGCCAGCAGTTACCGATTTGAGGGGACAGGGGCCTACGAGCAGTACTTC; cdr3_aa: CASSYRFEGTGAYEQYF
v_call: TRBV10-2; clone_size: few; d_call: TRBD2; j_call: TRBJ2-1; cdr3_nt: TGCGCCAGCAGAATCGGACTAGCGAGTAATGAGCAGTTCTTC; cdr3_aa: CASRIGLASNEQFF
v_call: TRBV7-9; clone_size: .; d_call: .; j_call: TRBJ2-6; cdr3_nt: TGTGCCAGCAGCTCTGGGACAAGAGGGGCCAACGTCCTGACTTTC; cdr3_aa: CASSSGTRGANVLTF
v_call: TRBV28; clone_size: many; d_call: .; j_call: TRBJ1-2; cdr3_nt: TGTGCCAGCAGTTTGGTTCGCAGGGATGATGGCTACACCTTC; cdr3_aa: CASSLVRRDDGYTF
v_call: TRBV19; clone_size: .; d_call: .; j_call: TRBJ2-1; cdr3_nt: TGTGCCAGTAGTATATACTATCGGGACGGCAATGAGCAGTTCTTC; cdr3_aa: CASSIYYRDGNEQFF
v_call: TRBV7-2; clone_size: many; d_call: .; j_call: TRBJ1-5; cdr3_nt: TGTGCCAGCAGCTTAGTAGGGCAGTATAGCAATCAGCCCCAGCATTTT; cdr3_aa: CASSLVGQYSNQPQHF
v_call: TRBV25-1; clone_size: .; d_call: TRBD1; j_call: TRBJ1-2; cdr3_nt: TGTGCCAGCAGTCCCGGGACAGCCTATGGCTACACCTTC; cdr3_aa: CASSPGTAYGYTF
v_call: TRBV6-2/TRBV6-3; clone_size: few; d_call: TRBD1; j_call: TRBJ1-6; cdr3_nt: TGTGCCAGCAGTTCGGCGACAGGGGGATATTCACCCCTCCACTTT; cdr3_aa: CASSSATGGYSPLHF
v_call: TRBV14; clone_size: few; d_call: .; j_call: TRBJ2-1; cdr3_nt: TGTGCCAGCAGCCAAGGCCTCCAGGGGAGCCCCTACAATGAGCAGTTCTTC; cdr3_aa: CASSQGLQGSPYNEQFF
v_call: TRBV6-2/TRBV6-3; clone_size: few; d_call: TRBD1; j_call: TRBJ2-1; cdr3_nt: TGTGCCAGCAGTTACATCCGGACAGGGGAGGTCTACAATGAGCAGTTCTTC; cdr3_aa: CASSYIRTGEVYNEQFF
v_call: TRBV28; clone_size: .; d_call: TRBD2; j_call: TRBJ2-3; cdr3_nt: TGTGCCAGCAGTTTGATCCTAGCGGGAGGCCCGCCGGTAGATACGCAGTATTTT; cdr3_aa: CASSLILAGGPPVDTQYF
v_call: TRBV28; clone_size: .; d_call: .; j_call: TRBJ2-5; cdr3_nt: TGTGCCAGCAGTTCCCTGACGACAGAACCTCAAGAGACCCAGTACTTC; cdr3_aa: CASSSLTTEPQETQYF
v_call: TRBV4-1; clone_size: .; d_call: .; j_call: TRBJ2-1; cdr3_nt: TGCGCCAGCAGCCAAGGATCGGTCAATGAGCAGTTCTTC; cdr3_aa: CASSQGSVNEQFF
v_call: TRBV10-3; clone_size: .; d_call: .; j_call: TRBJ2-2; cdr3_nt: TGTGCCATCGGGCAGAAGGCCTCAAACACCGGGGAGCTGTTTTTT; cdr3_aa: CAIGQKASNTGELFF
v_call: TRBV29-1; clone_size: .; d_call: .; j_call: TRBJ1-1; cdr3_nt: TGCAGCGTTGGGGGCAGCTTTAACACTGAAGCTTTCTTT; cdr3_aa: CSVGGSFNTEAFF
v_call: TRBV28; clone_size: few; d_call: .; j_call: TRBJ1-2; cdr3_nt: TGTGCCAGCGGTGCAGACGGAAACTATGGCTACACCTTC; cdr3_aa: CASGADGNYGYTF
v_call: TRBV5-1; clone_size: .; d_call: .; j_call: TRBJ2-6; cdr3_nt: TGCGCCAGCAGTAAGGGCCCGTCGGGGGCCAACGTCCTGACTTTC; cdr3_aa: CASSKGPSGANVLTF
v_call: TRBV19; clone_size: .; d_call: .; j_call: TRBJ1-1; cdr3_nt: TGTGCCAGTAGGTTCGGGGGGGCTGAAGCTTTCTTT; cdr3_aa: CASRFGGAEAFF
v_call: TRBV28; clone_size: .; d_call: TRBD2; j_call: TRBJ2-7; cdr3_nt: TGTGCCAGCAGTTTACTACTCGGGACTAGCGGGACGGTGAACTACGAGCAGTACTTC; cdr3_aa: CASSLLLGTSGTVNYEQYF